These 3 T cell receptor beta chains were sequenced from one sample in a study of T cells in Graves' hyperthyroidism and ophthalmopathy (dated by TCRdb to between 2019 and 2020). The library was made by multiplex PCR. TCRdb lists the instrument as Illumina HiSeq 2000. The TCR beta CDR3 regions were amplified from the RNA transcripts. The TCR CDR3 was subjected to a first round of RT-PCR using the HTBI primer set and the Qiagen OneStep RT-PCR kit. Through fastp at Q25 and MiXCR, TCRdb rebuilt clones from the public reads, retaining in-frame beta chains. Each CDR3 protein appears once, grouped with its most common genes and DNA. Recorded for this sample are under 800,000 distinct CDR3 sequences; about 14% of them occurred a single time. The ten biggest clones cover about a tenth of the sample. Sample: blood. The source of these receptors is a woman between 18 and 29 years old with Graves' hyperthyroidism.

This clonotype was counted many times. CDR3 DNA: TGTGCCAGCAGTACTAGCGGGACCTCGGAGCAGTTCTTC. Protein product: CASSTSGTSEQFF. This chain uses TRBV12-3 or TRBV12-4 with TRBJ2-1, with 10 bases that match TRBD2. This CDR3 has 13 amino acids. V trimming: 5 bases; J trimming: 10 bases; junction bases outside the gene matches: 5.

In its sample, this clonotype was seen many times. At one end the junction does not follow the germline gene, possibly because of a read error. The rearrangement joins TRBV7-2 to TRBJ2-7; the D gene is possibly TRBD2 (5 bases). The CDR3 sequence is 15 residues long. Germline CDR1 is SGHTA and CDR2 is FQGNSA. CDR3 protein: CASSLDEGQSCEQYF. The CDR3 DNA reads as TGTGCCAGCAGCTTAGATGAGGGCCAGTCCTGCGAGCAGTACTTC.

This clonotype was counted a few times. The CDR3 is CASSWGLTFYGYTF. CDR3 DNA: TGTGCCAGCAGTTGGGGACTGACCTTTTATGGCTACACCTTC. The chain links TRBV6-2 or TRBV6-3 to TRBJ1-2, with a weak D call TRBD1 (5 bases). The CDR3 is made up of 14 amino acids. CDR1 MNHEY and CDR2 SVGEGT come from the germline V gene. V lost 4 bases to trimming and J lost 5 bases, with 14 bases between them.